The 5 T cell receptor beta chains below all came from one sample that was sequenced in a study of molecular identifiers for immune sequencing clone quantification. TCRdb re-called the PCR reads through MiXCR, storing one row per CDR3 protein. The table shows roughly 320,000 distinct CDR3 sequences, with about a fifth occurring only once. The specimen was naive CD8+ T cells from blood, with Jurkat cell RNA spiked in. Regarding subset: FACS-sorted CD8+CD4-CCR7+CD45RA+ naive T cells. The receptors shown here come from a human donor in good health. Some libraries in this study had Jurkat cell RNA spiked in.

The sample holds many counts of this clonotype. V and J are TRBV29-1 and TRBJ2-1; D gene unclear. The germline gives CDR1 SQVTM, CDR2 ANQGSEA. There are 13 residues in the CDR3. Trimming removed 6 bases at V and 0 bases at J, with 9 bases between. CDR3 loop: CSVLPASYNEQFF. The DNA for the CDR3 is TGCAGCGTCCTCCCCGCCTCCTACAATGAGCAGTTCTTC.

This clonotype occurred many times. The chain couples TRBV19 to TRBJ1-5, with 8 bases aligning to TRBD1. Germline CDR1 and CDR2: LNHDA and SQIVND (reference sequence). The CDR3 covers 12 residues. The V gene end was trimmed by 9 bases and the J gene end by 6 bases; junction bases not matched to a gene: 4. The CDR3 nucleotides read TGTGCCAGCACAGGGGGGCCTCAGCCCCAGCATTTT. Translated: CASTGGPQPQHF.

This clonotype was recorded many times. The gene calls are TRBV5-1 and TRBJ2-3, with 13 bases aligning to TRBD2. CDR1 and CDR2 (germline): SGHRS, YFSETQ. This CDR3 contains 16 residues. V lost 2 bases and J lost 4; bases outside the gene matches: 4. CDR3 DNA sequence: TGCGCCAGCAGCTTTACTAGCGGGAGGGCCCCAGATACGCAGTATTTT. It codes for CASSFTSGRAPDTQYF.

This clonotype has at least ten counts. The chain joins TRBV6-2 or TRBV6-3 to TRBJ2-3, with D possibly matching TRBD2 (6 bases). The germline V and J ends were trimmed by 5 bases and 4 bases, with 13 bases remaining between them. The length of the CDR3 is 14 residues. CDR1 is MNHEY and CDR2 is SVGEGT in the germline V gene. CDR3 amino acids: CASSPTRLADTQYF. CDR3 DNA sequence: TGTGCCAGCAGTCCTACCCGACTAGCAGATACGCAGTATTTT.

In this sample, this clonotype turned up many times. The J gene is TRBJ2-1, the V gene TRBV23-1, with a tentative D call TRBD1 (5 bases). TRBV23-1 belongs to the ORF category, with a function that is uncertain. This CDR3 contains 17 residues. V lost 3 bases, J lost 9 bases, and 24 bases lay in between. The CDR3 region is CASSHPSTTFCRGEQFF. The CDR3 region has the DNA TGCGCCAGCAGTCATCCTTCTACTACCTTCTGTAGGGGTGAGCAGTTCTTC.